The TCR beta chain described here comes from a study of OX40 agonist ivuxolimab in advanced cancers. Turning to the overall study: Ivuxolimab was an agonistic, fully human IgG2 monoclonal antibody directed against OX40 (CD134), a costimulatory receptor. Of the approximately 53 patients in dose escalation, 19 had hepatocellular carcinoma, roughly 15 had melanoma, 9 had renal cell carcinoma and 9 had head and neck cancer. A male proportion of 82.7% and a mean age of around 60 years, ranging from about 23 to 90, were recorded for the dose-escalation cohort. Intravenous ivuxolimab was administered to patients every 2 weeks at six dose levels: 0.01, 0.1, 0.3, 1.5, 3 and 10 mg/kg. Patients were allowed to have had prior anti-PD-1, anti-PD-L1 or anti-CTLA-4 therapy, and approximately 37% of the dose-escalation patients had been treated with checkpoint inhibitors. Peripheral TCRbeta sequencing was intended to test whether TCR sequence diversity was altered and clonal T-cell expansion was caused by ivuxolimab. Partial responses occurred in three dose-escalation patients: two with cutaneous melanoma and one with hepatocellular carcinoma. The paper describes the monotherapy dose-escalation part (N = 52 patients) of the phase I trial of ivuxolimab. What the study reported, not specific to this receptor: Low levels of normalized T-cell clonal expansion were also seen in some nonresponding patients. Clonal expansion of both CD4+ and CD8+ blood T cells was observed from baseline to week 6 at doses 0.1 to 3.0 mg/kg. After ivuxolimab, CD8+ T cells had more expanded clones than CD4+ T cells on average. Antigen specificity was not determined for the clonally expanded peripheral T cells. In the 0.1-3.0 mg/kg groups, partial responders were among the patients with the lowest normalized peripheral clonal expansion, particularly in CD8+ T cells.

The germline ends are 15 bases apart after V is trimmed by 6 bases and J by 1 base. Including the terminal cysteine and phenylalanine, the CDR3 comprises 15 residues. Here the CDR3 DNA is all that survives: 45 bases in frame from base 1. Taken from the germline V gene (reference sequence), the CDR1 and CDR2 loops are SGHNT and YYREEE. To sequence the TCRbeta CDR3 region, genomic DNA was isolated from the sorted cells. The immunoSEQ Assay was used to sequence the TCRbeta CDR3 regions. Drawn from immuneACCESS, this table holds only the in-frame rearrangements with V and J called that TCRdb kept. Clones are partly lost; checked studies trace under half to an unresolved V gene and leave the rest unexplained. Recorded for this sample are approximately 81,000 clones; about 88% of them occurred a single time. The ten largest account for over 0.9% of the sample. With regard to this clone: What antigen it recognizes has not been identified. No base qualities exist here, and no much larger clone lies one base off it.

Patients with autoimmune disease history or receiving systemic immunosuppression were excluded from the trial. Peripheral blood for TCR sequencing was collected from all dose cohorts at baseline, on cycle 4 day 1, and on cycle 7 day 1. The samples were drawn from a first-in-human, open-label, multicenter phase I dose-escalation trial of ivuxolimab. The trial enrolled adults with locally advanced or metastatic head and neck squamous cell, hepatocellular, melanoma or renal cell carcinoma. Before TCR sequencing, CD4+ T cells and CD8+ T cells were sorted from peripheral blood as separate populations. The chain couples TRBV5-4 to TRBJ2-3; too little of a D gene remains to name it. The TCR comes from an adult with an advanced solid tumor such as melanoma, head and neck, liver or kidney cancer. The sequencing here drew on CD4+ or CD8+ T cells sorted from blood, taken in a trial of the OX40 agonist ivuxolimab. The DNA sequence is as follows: TGTGCCAGCAACTCCGCGCGGTTAGGCACAGATACGCAGTATTTT. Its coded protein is CASNSARLGTDTQYF. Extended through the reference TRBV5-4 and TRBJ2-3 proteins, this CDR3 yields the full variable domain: ETGVTQSPTHLIKTRGQQVTLRCSSQSGHNTVSWYQQALGQGPQFIFQYYREEENGRGNFPPRFSGLQFPNYSSELNVNALELDDSALYLCASNSARLGTDTQYFGPGTRLTVL.